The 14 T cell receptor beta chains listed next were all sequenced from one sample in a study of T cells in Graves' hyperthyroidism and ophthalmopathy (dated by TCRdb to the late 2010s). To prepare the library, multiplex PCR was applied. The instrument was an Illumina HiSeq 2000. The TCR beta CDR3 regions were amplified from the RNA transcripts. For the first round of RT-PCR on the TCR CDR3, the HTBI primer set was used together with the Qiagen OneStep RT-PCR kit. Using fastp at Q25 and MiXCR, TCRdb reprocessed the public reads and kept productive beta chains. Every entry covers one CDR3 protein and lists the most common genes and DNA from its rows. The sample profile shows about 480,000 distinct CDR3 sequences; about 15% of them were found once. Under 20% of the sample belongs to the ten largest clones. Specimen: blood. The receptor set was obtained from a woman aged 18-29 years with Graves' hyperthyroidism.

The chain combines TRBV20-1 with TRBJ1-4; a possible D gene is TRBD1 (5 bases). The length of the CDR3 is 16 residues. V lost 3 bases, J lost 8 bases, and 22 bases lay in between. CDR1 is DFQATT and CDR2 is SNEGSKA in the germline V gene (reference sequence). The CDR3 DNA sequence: TGCAGTGCTAGTGCTAGTAATTTCAGGGAAGGCGAAAAACTGTTTTTT. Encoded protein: CSASASNFREGEKLFF.

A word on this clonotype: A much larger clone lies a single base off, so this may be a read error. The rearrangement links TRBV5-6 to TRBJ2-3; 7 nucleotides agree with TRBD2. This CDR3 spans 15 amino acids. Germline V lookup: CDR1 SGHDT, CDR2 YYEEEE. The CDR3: CTSSLLRGSTDTQYF. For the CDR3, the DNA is TGTACCAGCAGCTTGTTGCGGGGGAGCACAGATACGCAGTATTTT.

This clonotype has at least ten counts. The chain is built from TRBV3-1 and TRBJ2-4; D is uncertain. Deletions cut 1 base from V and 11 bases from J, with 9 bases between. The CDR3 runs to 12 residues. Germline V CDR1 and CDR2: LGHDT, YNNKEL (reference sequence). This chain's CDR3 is CASSQGKVFQYF. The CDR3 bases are TGTGCCAGCAGCCAAGGAAAAGTGTTTCAGTACTTC.

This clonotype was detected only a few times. The CDR3 here is CASSYLGGEGYGYTF. Written as DNA, the CDR3 is TGTGCCAGCAGTTATCTTGGGGGAGAAGGGTATGGCTACACCTTC. J is TRBJ1-2 and V is TRBV6-5; maybe TRBD1 (5 bases). V dropped 3 bases and J dropped 5 bases, with 16 bases sitting between them. The length of the CDR3 is 15 residues. Germline CDR1 is MNHEY and CDR2 is SVGAGI.

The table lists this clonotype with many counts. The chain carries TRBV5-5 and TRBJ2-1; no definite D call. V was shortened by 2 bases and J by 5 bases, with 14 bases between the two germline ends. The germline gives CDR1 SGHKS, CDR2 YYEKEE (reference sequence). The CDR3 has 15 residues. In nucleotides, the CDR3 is TGTGCCAGCAGCTTTCTTATTGCTGCAGACAATGAGCAGTTCTTC. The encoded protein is CASSFLIAADNEQFF.

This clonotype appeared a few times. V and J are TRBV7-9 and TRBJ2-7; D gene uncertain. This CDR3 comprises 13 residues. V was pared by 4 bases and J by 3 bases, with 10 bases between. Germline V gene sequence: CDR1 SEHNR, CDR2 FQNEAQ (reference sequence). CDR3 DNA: TGTGCCAGCAGCTATCCTCCTAGCTACGAGCAGTACTTC. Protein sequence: CASSYPPSYEQYF.

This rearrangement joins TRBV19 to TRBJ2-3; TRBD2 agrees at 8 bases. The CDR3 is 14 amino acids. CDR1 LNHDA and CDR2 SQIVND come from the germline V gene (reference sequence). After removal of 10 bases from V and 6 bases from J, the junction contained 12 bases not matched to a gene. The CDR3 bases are TGTGCCACTTGCCCCCACCGACTAGCGGATACGCAGTATTTT. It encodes CATCPHRLADTQYF.

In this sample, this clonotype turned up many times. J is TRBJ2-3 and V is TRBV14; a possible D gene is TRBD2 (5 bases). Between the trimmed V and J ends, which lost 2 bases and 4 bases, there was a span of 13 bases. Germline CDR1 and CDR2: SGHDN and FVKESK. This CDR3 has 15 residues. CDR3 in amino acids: CASSQRQRASDTQYF. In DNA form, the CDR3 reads TGTGCCAGCAGCCAACGCCAGAGGGCCTCAGATACGCAGTATTTT.

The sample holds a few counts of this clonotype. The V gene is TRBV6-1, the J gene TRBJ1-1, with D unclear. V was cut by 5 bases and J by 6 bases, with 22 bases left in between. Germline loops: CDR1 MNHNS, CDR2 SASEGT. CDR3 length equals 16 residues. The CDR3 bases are TGTGCCAGCAGTTTATCTCCAGGACGGACCGTCGCTGAAGCTTTCTTT. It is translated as CASSLSPGRTVAEAFF.

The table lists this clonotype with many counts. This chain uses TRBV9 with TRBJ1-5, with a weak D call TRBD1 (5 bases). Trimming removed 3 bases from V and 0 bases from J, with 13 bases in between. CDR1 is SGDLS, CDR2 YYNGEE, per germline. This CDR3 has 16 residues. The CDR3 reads CASSAGRKLSNQPQHF. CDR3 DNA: TGTGCCAGCAGCGCGGGACGGAAGCTTAGCAATCAGCCCCAGCATTTT.

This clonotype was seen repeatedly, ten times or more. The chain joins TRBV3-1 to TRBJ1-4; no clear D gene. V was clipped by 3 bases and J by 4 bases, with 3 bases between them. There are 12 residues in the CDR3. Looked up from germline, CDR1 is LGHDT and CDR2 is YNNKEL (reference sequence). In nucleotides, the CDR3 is TGTGCCAGCAGCCAGGATAATGAAAAACTGTTTTTT. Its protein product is CASSQDNEKLFF.

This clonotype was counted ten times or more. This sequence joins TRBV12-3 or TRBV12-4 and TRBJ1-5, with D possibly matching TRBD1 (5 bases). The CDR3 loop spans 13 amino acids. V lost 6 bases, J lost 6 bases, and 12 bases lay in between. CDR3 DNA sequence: TGTGCCAGCAGGGGGGTTTCGGGTCAGCCCCAGCATTTT. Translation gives CASRGVSGQPQHF.

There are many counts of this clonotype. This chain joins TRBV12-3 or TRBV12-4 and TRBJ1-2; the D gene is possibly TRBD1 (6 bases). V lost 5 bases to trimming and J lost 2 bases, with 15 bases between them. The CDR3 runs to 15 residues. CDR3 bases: TGTGCCAGCAGTGGAGGGACACCGAAAAACTATGGCTACACCTTC. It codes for CASSGGTPKNYGYTF.

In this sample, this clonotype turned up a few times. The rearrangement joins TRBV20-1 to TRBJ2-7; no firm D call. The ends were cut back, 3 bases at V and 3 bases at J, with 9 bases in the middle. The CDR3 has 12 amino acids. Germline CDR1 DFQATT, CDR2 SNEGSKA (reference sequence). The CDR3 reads CSARWVCYEQYV. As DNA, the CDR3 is TGCAGTGCTAGGTGGGTTTGCTACGAGCAGTACGTC.